This TCR beta chain stems from a study of blood T cell repertoires in COVID-19. Study in general: Sample material is recorded as cDNA or gDNA derived from T cells, B-cell-depleted T cells, or PBMCs.

Sequencing was performed with immunoSEQ multiplex PCR; in TCRdb, only in-frame clones are kept and a portion is missing. The table lists about 210,000 clones, roughly 81% of them singletons. The CDR3 loop spans 14 amino acids. Germline V CDR1 and CDR2: KGHDR, SFDVKD. Trimming at V came to 10 bases and at J to 9 bases, leaving 8 bases not matched to a gene. Specimen: peripheral blood. This chain links TRBV24-1 with TRBJ2-1; TRBD2 matches 13 bases. The TCR sequence derives from a woman in her fifties or sixties with active or convalescent COVID-19. CDR3 DNA sequence: TGTGCCACGCGAGGGACTAGCGGGAACGGTGAGCAGTTCTTC. Encoded protein: CATRGTSGNGEQFF.